Described below is a single TCR beta chain sequence and its context. This receptor's antigen is unknown. Base qualities are missing; no much larger clone stands one base away. These data are taken from a study of blood T cell repertoires in COVID-19 (TCRdb year 2020). Notes on the research overall: Collaborator samples came from the United States, Italy and Spain and covered acute and convalescent phases of COVID-19. Subjects who had been exposed to COVID-19, were actively infected with it, or had recovered from it provided the deeply sampled blood TCRbeta repertoires that made up the dataset. HLA class I and class II types, where available, came from metadata supplied by the sample provider rather than from assay-based typing. Samples came from the ongoing ImmuneRACE study (first 160 participants) plus 1,254 subjects from 6 global collaborators. Nearly every sample came with metadata listing a de-identified subject ID, COVID-19 status, age in years and sex. The material from the prospective study consisted of cDNA or gDNA derived from T cells, B-cell-depleted T cells, or PBMCs. The repertoires were made available in a free public database intended to serve as a resource for research on the immune response to SARS-CoV-2. Points the paper makes about the study in general: Clinical and demographic metadata were provided uncurated, with the amount varying by source and participant.

The CDR3, cysteine through phenylalanine, is 13 amino acids long. Only CDR3 DNA remains: 39 bases, in frame from the first base. V drops 3 bases and J drops 0 bases, leaving 5 bases in between. From the germline V gene (reference sequence), CDR1 is WNHNN and CDR2 is SYGVQD. Each collaborating institution followed its own protocols to collect whole blood in K2EDTA tubes. For TCRbeta analysis, collaborator samples were shipped as frozen whole blood, as isolated PBMCs, or as DNA extracted from either sample type. TCRbeta CDR3 regions were amplified from genomic DNA by means of the immunoSEQ Assay, a bias-controlled multiplex PCR. As for how the authors treated the data: Nucleated cell counts per sample were estimated from amplification of reference gene primers within the assay. To quantify the absolute abundance of each unique TCRbeta CDR3 rearrangement, sequence reads were collapsed and filtered. For each sample, productive Simpson clonality was calculated by taking the square root of Simpson's diversity index across productive rearrangements. TCRdb obtained this table from immuneACCESS and retained in-frame rearrangements with V and J assigned. These tables miss some clones; where compared with another copy, unresolved V genes account for less than half of the shortfall, and the remainder is unexplained. The DNA gave D and trimming, while V, J and clone size come from that table. This sample holds approximately 150,000 clones; almost 85% were observed only once. In total, the top ten clones hold 1.1% to 1.5% of the sample.

This clonotype was sampled from a man in his fifties or sixties with acute or convalescent COVID-19. The receptor chain draws on TRBV10-1 and TRBJ2-5; no confident D gene assignment can be made. Sequencing used peripheral blood. This receptor has the CDR3 CASSDGYQETQYF. The DNA sequence reads TGCGCCAGCAGTGACGGGTACCAAGAGACCCAGTACTTC.